The sequence of this T cell receptor beta chain was determined in a study of T cells in Graves' hyperthyroidism and ophthalmopathy. About this clonotype itself: Its antigen is not identified.

The CDR3 extends over 17 amino acids. Per the germline V gene, CDR1 is SGHVS and CDR2 is FQNEAQ. The J segment lost 3 bases and the V segment lost 5 bases, leaving 15 bases of the junction unmatched. Active moderate-to-severe ophthalmopathy, Clinical Activity Score at least 3, NOSPECS at least 4, under 3 months' duration. PBMCs stemmed from about 9.5 ml fresh peripheral blood. Notes on the study in general: Most clonotypes that expanded in the thyroid above 0.001 also showed up in blood.

TCR beta CDR3 regions were amplified from RNA. With the HTBI primer set, the TCR CDR3 went through a first round of RT-PCR. In TCRdb, the multiplex PCR reads were re-called with MiXCR into one record per CDR3 protein. Of hundreds of thousands of distinct CDR3 sequences detected, 14% to 15% appear once; the ten largest clones hold around 4.5%. This sequence was found in a woman aged 40 to 50 with Graves' ophthalmopathy. The sample was blood. The V and J genes are TRBV7-8 and TRBJ2-7; TRBD2 agrees at 8 bases. CDR3 DNA sequence: TGTGCCAGCAGCCCCCCCTTTAGAGCGGGAGCGTTCTACGAGCAGTACTTC. Amino acid sequence: CASSPPFRAGAFYEQYF. The entire variable domain, with the rest obtained from reference TRBV7-8 and TRBJ2-7, is as follows: GAGVSQSPRYKVAKRGQDVALRCDPISGHVSLFWYQQALGQGPEFLTYFQNEAQLDKSGLPSDRFFAERPEGSVSTLKIQRTQQEDSAVYLCASSPPFRAGAFYEQYFGPGTRLTVT.